This T cell receptor beta chain was documented in a study of control samples from healthy donors and cancer patients. Assay used: immunoSEQ multiplex PCR; TCRdb lists only in-frame clones, some missing. The sample has 200,000 or so clones, roughly nine tenths seen once; the top ten hold 1.8%. The V gene lost 8 bases and the J gene lost 2 bases, with 13 bases spanning the gap. The V gene's germline CDR1 is LNHDA and CDR2 SQIVND (reference sequence). The length of the CDR3 is 14 residues. This receptor was identified in a young man in good health. Sequencing was performed on blood. This chain connects TRBV19 to TRBJ1-5; TRBD1 is a possible D gene (5 bases). The DNA for the CDR3 is TGTGCCAGTTCAGTGGGGGGAGGCAATCAGCCCCAGCATTTT. It encodes CASSVGGGNQPQHF.